This T cell receptor (beta chain) was obtained from a study of shared clonotypes between healthy human individuals. The assay was immunoSEQ multiplex PCR, and TCRdb's table has in-frame clones only and misses some. The sample has more than 500,000 clones, 95% to 97% seen once; the top ten hold 0.055% to 0.075%. CDR1 and CDR2 from the germline V gene are SGHVS and FQNEAQ. The CDR3 is 14 residues long. The V end was cut by 2 bases, the J end by 4 bases, with 12 bases between. The clonotype originates from a woman younger than 45 in good health. Sequencing was performed on naive CD4+ T cells sorted from blood. Subset denoted: CD45RA+ positively selected. This chain uses TRBV7-8 with TRBJ2-7; perhaps D is TRBD1 or TRBD2 (5 bases each). Here the CDR3 DNA reads TGTGCCAGCAGCTTACTCGAGGGACCATACGAGCAGTACTTC. This translates into CASSLLEGPYEQYF.